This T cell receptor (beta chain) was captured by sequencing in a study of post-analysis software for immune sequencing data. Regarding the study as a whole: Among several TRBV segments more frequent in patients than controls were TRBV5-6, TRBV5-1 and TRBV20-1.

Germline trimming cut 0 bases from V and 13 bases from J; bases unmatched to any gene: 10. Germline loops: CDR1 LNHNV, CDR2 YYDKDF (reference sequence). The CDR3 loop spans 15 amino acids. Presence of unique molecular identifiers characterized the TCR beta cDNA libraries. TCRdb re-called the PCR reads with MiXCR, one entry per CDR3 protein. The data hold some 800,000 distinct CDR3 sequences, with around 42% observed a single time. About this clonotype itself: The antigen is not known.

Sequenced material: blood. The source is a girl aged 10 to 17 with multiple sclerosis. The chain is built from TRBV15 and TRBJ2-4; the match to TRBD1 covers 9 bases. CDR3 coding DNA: TGTGCCACCAGCAGAGATCGGGACAGGGCGTTGGAGCAGTACTTC. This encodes CATSRDRDRALEQYF. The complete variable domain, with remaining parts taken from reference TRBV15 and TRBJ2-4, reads DAMVIQNPRYQVTQFGKPVTLSCSQTLNHNVMYWYQQKSSQAPKLLFHYYDKDFNNEADTPDNFQSRRPNTSFCFLDIRSPGLGDTAMYLCATSRDRDRALEQYFGAGTRLSVL.